This T cell receptor (beta chain) is from a study of graft-versus-host responses after intestinal transplantation. Study-level background: Transplants were multivisceral, liver-intestinal, or isolated intestinal. Following induction with anti-thymocyte globulin, all recipients were given tacrolimus and steroids for two to four years. Study-wide results and caveats: There were GvH clones found in recipient marrow, and some of them appeared first in ileum or blood.

The CDR3 length is 14 residues. J lost 7 bases, V lost 9 bases, and 8 bases had no gene match. Germline-derived CDR1 and CDR2 are SNHLY and FYNNEI. Tissue processing of the graft released intraepithelial and lamina propria lymphocytes from it. Regarding this clone: Its antigen is currently unknown.

Profiling relied on immunoSEQ multiplex PCR, and the TCRdb table lists in-frame clones only, not all of them. The sample includes under 7,500 clones, around 82% seen only once; the top ten take roughly 8%. This sample comprised ileum tissue, obtained 300 to 310 days after intestinal transplant. The clonotype originates from a human patient who received an intestinal transplant, so some T cells may come from the graft donor. The chain combines TRBV2 with TRBJ2-1, with 11 positions matching TRBD2. CDR3 bases: TGTGCCAGGAGTAGCGGGAGGGCCGGAAATGAGCAGTTCTTC. This translates into CARSSGRAGNEQFF.